This T cell receptor (beta chain) is drawn from a study of T cell repertoires in ileal Crohn's disease. Background on the study: Surgery for a complication: stricturing in 61%, penetrating in roughly 40%.

With respect to this clone: What it recognizes is unknown.

Using immunoSEQ multiplex PCR, the repertoire was profiled, and TCRdb retains in-frame clones only, with some absent. The sample shows 5,000 to 6,000 clones, about four fifths of them seen only once. J lost 7 bases, V lost 3 bases, and 8 bases had no gene match. This CDR3 is 15 amino acids long. Germline CDR1 reads SGHDN; CDR2 reads FVKESK. Whole-study results and caveats: Clonality above 26.8% at surgery always came with endoscopic recurrence. Active smokers at surgery had more clonal expansions than non-smokers.

The sample taken for sequencing was ileal tissue. The chain joins TRBV14 to TRBJ2-7; 11 nucleotides align to TRBD2. This TCR was recovered from an adult with Crohn's disease. The CDR3 loop is CASSQTSGIQGEQYF. CDR3 DNA sequence: TGTGCCAGCAGCCAGACTAGCGGGATCCAGGGGGAGCAGTACTTC.